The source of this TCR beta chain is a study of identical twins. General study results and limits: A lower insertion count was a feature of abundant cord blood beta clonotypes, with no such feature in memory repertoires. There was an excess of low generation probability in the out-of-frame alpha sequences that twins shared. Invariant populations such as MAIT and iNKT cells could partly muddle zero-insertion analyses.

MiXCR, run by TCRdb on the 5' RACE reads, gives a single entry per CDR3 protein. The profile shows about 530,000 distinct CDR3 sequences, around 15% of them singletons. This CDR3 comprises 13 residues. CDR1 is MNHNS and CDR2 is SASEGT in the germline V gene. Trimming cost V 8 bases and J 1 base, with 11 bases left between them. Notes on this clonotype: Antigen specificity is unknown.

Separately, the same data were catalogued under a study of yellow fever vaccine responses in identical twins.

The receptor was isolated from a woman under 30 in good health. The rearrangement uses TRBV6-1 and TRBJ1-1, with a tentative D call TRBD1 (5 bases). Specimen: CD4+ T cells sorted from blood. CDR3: CASYKRGNTEAFF. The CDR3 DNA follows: TGTGCCAGCTACAAGAGGGGGAACACTGAAGCTTTCTTT.